The clone carrying this T cell receptor beta chain was picked up a small number of times. Sample-barcoded 5' priming and a J-beta primer mix drove a second PCR of roughly 6 to 12 cycles. TCRdb independently ran MiXCR on the 5' RACE reads; one entry per CDR3 protein. The table shows fewer than 750,000 distinct CDR3 sequences, with less than 60% occurring only once. CDR1 is SGHRS, CDR2 YFSETQ, per germline. The ends lost 6 bases at V and 2 bases at J; junction bases unmatched: 6. The length of the CDR3 is 14 residues. These data belong to a study of blood T cells in healthy people across ages. Sequences were obtained from blood. The sequence came from an older man in good health. The chain carries TRBV5-1 and TRBJ2-3; TRBD2 matches at 7 bases. CDR3 residues: CASKGGGNTDTQYF. The CDR3 DNA is TGCGCCAGCAAGGGCGGGGGTAACACAGATACGCAGTATTTT.